This TCR beta chain was profiled in a study of shared clonotypes between healthy human individuals. Samples underwent the assay at deep level. Clones were read by immunoSEQ multiplex PCR, and TCRdb kept only the in-frame ones, dropping some. This table has around 2.1 million clones, about 92% appearing once. Study-wide results and caveats: Blood alone was sampled, and tissue repertoires likely differ. A handful of donors had roughly 5% of their naive CD4 clonotypes in common.

Concerning this clone itself: No antigen is known for it.

CD8 cells regarded as naive lacked CD45RO, were positively chosen for CCR7, and omitted terminally differentiated effector memory CD45RA+ cells. The sequence was obtained from a man younger than 35 in good health. Some clones in this sample may be carry-over from other donors' samples. The source material was naive CD8+ T cells from PBMCs.

CDR3 DNA: TGTGCCAGCAGCTTAGGAGGCGGGTTCGGATCCTACAATGAGCAGTTCTTC. Amino acids: CASSLGGGFGSYNEQFF. The chain carries TRBV7-2 and TRBJ2-1; a weak D match, TRBD2 (5 bases). The CDR3 is made up of 17 amino acids. In germline, CDR1 is SGHTA, CDR2 FQGNSA. V was pared by 1 base and J by 1 base, with 14 bases between.